Included here is one TCR beta chain sequence, with context. The data belong to a study of blood T cell repertoires in COVID-19. Overall study: Acute and convalescent COVID-19 samples came from the United States, Italy and Spain. PBMCs, B-cell-depleted T cells, or T cells provided the cDNA or gDNA that made up the material.

As originally analysed: Amplified reference gene primers provided the basis for estimating nucleated cell counts. The protocol was immunoSEQ multiplex PCR, while the TCRdb copy is restricted to in-frame clones and leaves out a portion. V and J calls plus clone size are reproduced from that table; the DNA served to infer D and trimming. The sample has around 220,000 clones; 82% are singletons. Patients from Seattle were sampled longitudinally, starting during active infection. Germline lookup yields CDR1 MNHEY and CDR2 SMNVEV (reference sequence). The CDR3 runs 15 residues. V was trimmed by 5 bases and J by 2 bases, leaving 15 bases between them.

This sequence was found in a woman at least 80 years old with COVID-19, enrolled during active disease. The J gene is TRBJ1-2, the V gene TRBV27; D gene ambiguous. Sequencing input: peripheral blood. The DNA for the CDR3 is TGTGCCAGCAGTGACTCCTTACTCACAAACTATGGCTACACCTTC. Amino acid sequence: CASSDSLLTNYGYTF.